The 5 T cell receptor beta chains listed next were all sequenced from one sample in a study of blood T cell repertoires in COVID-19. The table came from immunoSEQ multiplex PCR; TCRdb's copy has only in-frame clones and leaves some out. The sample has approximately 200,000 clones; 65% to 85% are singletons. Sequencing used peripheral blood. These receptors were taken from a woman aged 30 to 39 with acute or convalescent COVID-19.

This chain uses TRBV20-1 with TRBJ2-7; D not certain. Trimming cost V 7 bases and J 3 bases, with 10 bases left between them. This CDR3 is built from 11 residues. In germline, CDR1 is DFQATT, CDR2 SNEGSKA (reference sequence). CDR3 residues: CSERRNYEQYF. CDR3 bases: TGCAGTGAGCGCAGAAACTACGAGCAGTACTTC.

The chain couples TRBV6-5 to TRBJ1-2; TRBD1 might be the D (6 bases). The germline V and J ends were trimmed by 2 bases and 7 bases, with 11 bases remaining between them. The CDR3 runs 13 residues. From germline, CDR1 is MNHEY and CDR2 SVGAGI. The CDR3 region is CASSYGGPGGYTF. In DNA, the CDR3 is TGTGCCAGCAGTTACGGGGGCCCTGGTGGCTACACCTTC.

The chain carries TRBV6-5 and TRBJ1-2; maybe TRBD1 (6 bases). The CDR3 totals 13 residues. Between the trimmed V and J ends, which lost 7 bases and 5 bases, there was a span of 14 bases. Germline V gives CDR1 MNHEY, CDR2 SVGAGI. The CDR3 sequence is CASTADRGYGYTF. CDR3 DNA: TGTGCCAGCACCGCGGACAGAGGATATGGCTACACCTTC.

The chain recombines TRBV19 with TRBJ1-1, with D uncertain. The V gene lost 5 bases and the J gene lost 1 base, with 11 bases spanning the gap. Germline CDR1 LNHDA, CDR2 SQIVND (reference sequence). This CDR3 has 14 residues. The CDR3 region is CASSRFGGNTEAFF. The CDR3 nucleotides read TGTGCCAGTAGTCGGTTCGGAGGGAACACTGAAGCTTTCTTT.

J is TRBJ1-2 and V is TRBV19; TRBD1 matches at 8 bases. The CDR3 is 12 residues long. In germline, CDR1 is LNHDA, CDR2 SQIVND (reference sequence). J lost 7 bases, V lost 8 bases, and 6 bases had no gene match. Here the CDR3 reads CASSLTGAGYTF. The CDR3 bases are TGTGCCAGTTCTCTGACAGGGGCTGGCTACACCTTC.